This TCR beta chain was recorded in a study of response to subunit inactivated influenza vaccine. Findings of the study overall: The study's authors posited that every seasonal influenza vaccination enlists few new T cells.

This clonotype showed up just a few times. The antigen is undetermined. The CDR3 spans 13 residues. Trimming removed 4 bases from V and 1 base from J, with 8 bases in between. CDR1 and CDR2 (germline): DFQATT, SNEGSKA (reference sequence). Each CDR3 protein gets one entry after TCRdb re-called the RT-PCR reads with MiXCR. The data show 750,000 to 850,000 distinct CDR3 sequences, less than 20% seen once. The sample consisted of PBMCs from blood, taken about 5 days after vaccination. This clonotype originated in a middle-aged man who received an inactivated influenza vaccine. The J gene is TRBJ1-5, the V gene TRBV20-1; D is uncertain. Here the CDR3 reads CSANKGSNQPQHF. CDR3 bases: TGCAGTGCTAATAAAGGGAGCAATCAGCCCCAGCATTTT.